This T cell receptor (beta chain) was identified in a study of monozygotic twins with inflammatory bowel disease. Study outcomes and limitations: Perhaps reflecting limited power, concordant and discordant twins did not differ in repertoire similarity. Fewer clonotypes were shared with others by IBD patients than by healthy twins, especially with disease activity.

Worth noting for this clonotype: The antigen remains undetermined.

Researchers put TCRalpha and TCRbeta cDNA through two nested PCRs lasting around 15 and 10 cycles. TCRdb reprocessed the 5' RACE reads and reports one entry per CDR3 protein, with no DNA. The listing contains about 150,000 distinct CDR3 sequences. Blood, around 2.6 ml, was drawn per donor. This CDR3 is built from 15 residues. Germline CDR1 reads DFQATT; CDR2 reads SNEGSKA (reference sequence). The source material was blood. This TCR derives from a human donor with ulcerative colitis or Crohn's disease, or a healthy co-twin of an affected twin (not recorded which). The V gene is TRBV20-1, the J gene TRBJ1-2; TCRdb gives TRBD1 as the D gene, but with no DNA this cannot be confirmed. CDR3 protein: CSARGGLPPSYGYTF.